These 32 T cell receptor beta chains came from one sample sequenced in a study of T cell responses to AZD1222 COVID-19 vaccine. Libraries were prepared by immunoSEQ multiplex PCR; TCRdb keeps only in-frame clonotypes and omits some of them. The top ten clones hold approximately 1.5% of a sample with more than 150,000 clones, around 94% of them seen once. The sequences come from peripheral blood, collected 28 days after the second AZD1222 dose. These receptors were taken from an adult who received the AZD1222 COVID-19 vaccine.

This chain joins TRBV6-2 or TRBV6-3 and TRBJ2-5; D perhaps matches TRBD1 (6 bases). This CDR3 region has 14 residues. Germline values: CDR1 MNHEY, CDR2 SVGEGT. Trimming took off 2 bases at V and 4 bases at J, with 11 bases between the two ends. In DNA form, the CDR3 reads TGTGCCAGCAGTTACGGACAGCCCCTAGAGACCCAGTACTTC. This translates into CASSYGQPLETQYF.

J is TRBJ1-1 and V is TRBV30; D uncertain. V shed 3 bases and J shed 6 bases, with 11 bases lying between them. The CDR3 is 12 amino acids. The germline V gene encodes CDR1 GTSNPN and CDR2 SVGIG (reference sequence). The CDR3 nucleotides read TGTGCCTGGAGACGAGGGAGCGCTGAAGCTTTCTTT. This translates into CAWRRGSAEAFF. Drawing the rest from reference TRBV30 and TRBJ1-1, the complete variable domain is SQTIHQWPATLVQPVGSPLSLECTVEGTSNPNLYWYRQAAGRGLQLLFYSVGIGQISSEVPQNLSASRPQDRQFILSSKKLLLSDSGFYLCAWRRGSAEAFFGQGTRLTVV.

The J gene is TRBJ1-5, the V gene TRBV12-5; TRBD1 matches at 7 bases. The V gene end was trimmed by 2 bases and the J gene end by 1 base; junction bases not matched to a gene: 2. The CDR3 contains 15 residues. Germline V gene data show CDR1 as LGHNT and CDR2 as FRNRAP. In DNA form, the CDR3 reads TGTGCTAGTGGTTTGTTGACAGGGAGCAATCAGCCCCAGCATTTT. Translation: CASGLLTGSNQPQHF.

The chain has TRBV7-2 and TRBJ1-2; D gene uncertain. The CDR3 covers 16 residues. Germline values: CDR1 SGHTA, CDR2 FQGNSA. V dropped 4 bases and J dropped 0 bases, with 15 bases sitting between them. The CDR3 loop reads CASSSPLIGSNYGYTF. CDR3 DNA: TGTGCCAGCAGCTCGCCGCTAATAGGTTCTAACTATGGCTACACCTTC.

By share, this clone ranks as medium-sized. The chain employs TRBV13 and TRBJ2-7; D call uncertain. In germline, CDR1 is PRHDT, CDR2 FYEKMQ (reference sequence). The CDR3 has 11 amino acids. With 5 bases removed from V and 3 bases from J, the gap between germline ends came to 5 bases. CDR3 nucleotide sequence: TGTGCCAGCAGCGCCGACTACGAGCAGTACTTC. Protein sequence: CASSADYEQYF.

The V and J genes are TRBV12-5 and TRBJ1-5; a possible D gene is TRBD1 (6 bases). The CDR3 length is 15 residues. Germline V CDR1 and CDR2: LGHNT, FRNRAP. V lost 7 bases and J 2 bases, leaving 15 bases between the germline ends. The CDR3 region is CASARPGAGNQPQHF. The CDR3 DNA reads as TGTGCTAGTGCCCGCCCAGGGGCTGGCAATCAGCCCCAGCATTTT.

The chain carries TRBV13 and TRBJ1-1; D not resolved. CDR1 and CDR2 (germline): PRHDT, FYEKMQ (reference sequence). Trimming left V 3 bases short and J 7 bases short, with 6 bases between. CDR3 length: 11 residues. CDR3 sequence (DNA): TGTGCCAGCAGCTTCCAAGTTGAAGCTTTCTTT. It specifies CASSFQVEAFF.

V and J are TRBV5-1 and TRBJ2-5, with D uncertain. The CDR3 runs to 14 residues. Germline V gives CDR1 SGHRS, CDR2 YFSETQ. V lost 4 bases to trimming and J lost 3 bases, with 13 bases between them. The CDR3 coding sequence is TGCGCCAGCAGCCCGATTAGTTTAGAAGAGACCCAGTACTTC. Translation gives CASSPISLEETQYF.

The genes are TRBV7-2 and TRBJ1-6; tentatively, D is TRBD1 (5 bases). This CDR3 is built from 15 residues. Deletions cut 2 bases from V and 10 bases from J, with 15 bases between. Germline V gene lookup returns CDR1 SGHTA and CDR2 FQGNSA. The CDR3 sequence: CASSLSSGQRSPLHF. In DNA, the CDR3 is TGTGCCAGCAGCTTATCATCCGGACAACGATCACCCCTCCACTTT.

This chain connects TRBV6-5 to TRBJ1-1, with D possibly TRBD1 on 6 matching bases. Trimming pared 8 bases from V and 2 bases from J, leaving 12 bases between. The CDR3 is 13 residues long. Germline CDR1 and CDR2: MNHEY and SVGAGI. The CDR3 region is CASSQGPNTEAFF. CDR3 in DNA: TGTGCCAGCTCGCAGGGGCCTAACACTGAAGCTTTCTTT.

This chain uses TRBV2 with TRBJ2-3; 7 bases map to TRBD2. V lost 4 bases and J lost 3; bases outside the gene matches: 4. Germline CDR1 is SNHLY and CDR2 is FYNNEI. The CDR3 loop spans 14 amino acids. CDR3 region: CASSGGSRTDTQYF. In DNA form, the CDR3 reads TGTGCCAGCAGTGGCGGGAGTCGGACAGATACGCAGTATTTT.

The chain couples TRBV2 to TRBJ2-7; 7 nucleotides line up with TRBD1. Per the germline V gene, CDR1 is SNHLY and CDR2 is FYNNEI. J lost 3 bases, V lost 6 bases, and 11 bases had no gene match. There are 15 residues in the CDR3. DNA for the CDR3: TGTGCCAGCAGCGACGCCGACAGGGTAGACTACGAGCAGTACTTC. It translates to CASSDADRVDYEQYF.

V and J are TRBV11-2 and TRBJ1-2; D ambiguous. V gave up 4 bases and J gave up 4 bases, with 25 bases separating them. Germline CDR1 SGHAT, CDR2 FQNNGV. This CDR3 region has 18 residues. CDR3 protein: CASSSIKVVGPGSYGYTF. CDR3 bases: TGTGCCAGCAGCTCCATTAAAGTAGTGGGTCCAGGCTCCTATGGCTACACCTTC.

The CDR3 spells CASSADGGSTEAFF. CDR3 sequence (DNA): TGTGCCAGCAGCGCCGACGGCGGGAGCACTGAAGCTTTCTTT. J is TRBJ1-1 and V is TRBV6-4; no clear D. CDR3 length: 14 amino acids. Deletions cut 6 bases from V and 4 bases from J, with 15 bases between. Germline V gene lookup returns CDR1 MRHNA and CDR2 SNTAGT.

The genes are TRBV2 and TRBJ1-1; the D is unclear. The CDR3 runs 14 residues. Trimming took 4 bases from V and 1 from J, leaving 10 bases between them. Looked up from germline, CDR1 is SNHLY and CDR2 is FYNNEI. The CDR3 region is CASSVLGPNTEAFF. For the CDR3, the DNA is TGTGCCAGCAGTGTGCTGGGTCCGAACACTGAAGCTTTCTTT.

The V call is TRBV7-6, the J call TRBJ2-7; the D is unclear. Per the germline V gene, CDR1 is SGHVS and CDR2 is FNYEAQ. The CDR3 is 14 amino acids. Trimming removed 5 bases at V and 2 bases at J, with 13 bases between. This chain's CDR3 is CASSPRHITYEQYF. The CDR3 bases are TGTGCCAGCAGCCCCCGACACATCACCTACGAGCAGTACTTC.

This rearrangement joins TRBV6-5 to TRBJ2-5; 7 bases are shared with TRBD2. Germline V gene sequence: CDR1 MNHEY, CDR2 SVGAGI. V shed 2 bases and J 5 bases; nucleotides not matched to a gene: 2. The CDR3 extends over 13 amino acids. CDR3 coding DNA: TGTGCCAGCAGTTACAGGGGAGGGGAGACCCAGTACTTC. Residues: CASSYRGGETQYF.

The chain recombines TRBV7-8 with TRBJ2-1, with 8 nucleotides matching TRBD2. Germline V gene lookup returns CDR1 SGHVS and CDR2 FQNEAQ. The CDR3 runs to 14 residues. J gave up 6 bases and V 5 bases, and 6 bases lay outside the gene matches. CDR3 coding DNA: TGTGCCAGCAGCCTAATAGCGGGACCCAATGAGCAGTTCTTC. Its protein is CASSLIAGPNEQFF.

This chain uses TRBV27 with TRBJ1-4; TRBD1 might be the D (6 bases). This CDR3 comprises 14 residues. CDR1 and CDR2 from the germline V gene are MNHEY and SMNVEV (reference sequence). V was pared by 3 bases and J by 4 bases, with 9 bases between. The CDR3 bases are TGTGCCAGCAGTTTTGACAGGAATAATGAAAAACTGTTTTTT. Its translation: CASSFDRNNEKLFF.

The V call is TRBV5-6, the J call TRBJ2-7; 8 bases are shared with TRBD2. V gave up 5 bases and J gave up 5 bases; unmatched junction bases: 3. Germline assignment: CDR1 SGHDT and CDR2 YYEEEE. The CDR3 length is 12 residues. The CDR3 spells CASSLGGDEQYF. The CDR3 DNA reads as TGTGCCAGCAGTCTCGGGGGGGACGAGCAGTACTTC. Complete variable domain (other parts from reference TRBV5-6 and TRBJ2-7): DAGVTQSPTHLIKTRGQQVTLRCSPKSGHDTVSWYQQALGQGPQFIFQYYEEEERQRGNFPDRFSGHQFPNYSSELNVNALLLGDSALYLCASSLGGDEQYFGPGTRLTVT.

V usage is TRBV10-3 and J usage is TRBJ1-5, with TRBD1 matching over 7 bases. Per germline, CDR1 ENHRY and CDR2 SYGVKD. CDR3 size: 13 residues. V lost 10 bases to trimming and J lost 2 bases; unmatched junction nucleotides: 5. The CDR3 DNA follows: TGTGCCACGCTGGGACAGCGCAATCAGCCCCAGCATTTT. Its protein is CATLGQRNQPQHF.

The CDR3 coding sequence is TGTGCCAGCAGTTTAATTAGGGGCAATGAGCAGTTCTTC. Encoded protein: CASSLIRGNEQFF. V usage is TRBV12-3 or TRBV12-4 and J usage is TRBJ2-1; D is perhaps TRBD1 (5 bases). The CDR3 totals 13 residues. V lost 2 bases and J lost 6, with 8 bases in between.

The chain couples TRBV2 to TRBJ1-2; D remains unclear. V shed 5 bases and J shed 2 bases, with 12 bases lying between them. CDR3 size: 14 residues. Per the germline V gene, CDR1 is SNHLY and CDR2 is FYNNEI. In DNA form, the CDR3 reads TGTGCCAGCAGTACAAGGACGGGGAACTATGGCTACACCTTC. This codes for CASSTRTGNYGYTF.

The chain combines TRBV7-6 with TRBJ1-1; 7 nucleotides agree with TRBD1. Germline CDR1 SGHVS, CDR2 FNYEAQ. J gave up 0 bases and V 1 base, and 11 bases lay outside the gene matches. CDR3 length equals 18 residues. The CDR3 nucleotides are TGTGCCAGCAGCTTAGTCCCGCAGGGGGGGTTATTGAACACTGAAGCTTTCTTT. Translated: CASSLVPQGGLLNTEAFF.

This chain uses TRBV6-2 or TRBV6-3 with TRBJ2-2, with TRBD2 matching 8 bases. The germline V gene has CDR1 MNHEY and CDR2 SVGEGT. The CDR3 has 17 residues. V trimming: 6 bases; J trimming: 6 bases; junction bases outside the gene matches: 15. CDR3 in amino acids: CASSSLLLAGLAGELFF. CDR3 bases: TGTGCCAGCAGCTCACTCCTCTTAGCGGGGTTAGCCGGGGAGCTGTTTTTT.

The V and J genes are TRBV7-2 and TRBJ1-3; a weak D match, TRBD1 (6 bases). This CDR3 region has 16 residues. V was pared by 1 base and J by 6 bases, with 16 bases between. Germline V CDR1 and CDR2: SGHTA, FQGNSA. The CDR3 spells CASSLGGAPFANTIYF. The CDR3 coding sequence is TGTGCCAGCAGCTTAGGGGGGGCCCCGTTCGCAAACACCATATATTTT.

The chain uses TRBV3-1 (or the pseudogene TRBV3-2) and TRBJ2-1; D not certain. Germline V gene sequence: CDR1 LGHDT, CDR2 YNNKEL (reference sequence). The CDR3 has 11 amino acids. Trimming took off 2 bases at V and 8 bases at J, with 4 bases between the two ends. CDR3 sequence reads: CASSQPDEQFF. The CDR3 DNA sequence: TGTGCCAGCAGCCAACCGGATGAGCAGTTCTTC.

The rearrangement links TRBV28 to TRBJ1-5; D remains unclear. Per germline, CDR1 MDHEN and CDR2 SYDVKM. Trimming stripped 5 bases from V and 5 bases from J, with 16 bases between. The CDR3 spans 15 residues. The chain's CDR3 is CASSPPILTYQPQHF. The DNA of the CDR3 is TGTGCCAGCAGTCCTCCTATCCTGACCTATCAGCCCCAGCATTTT.

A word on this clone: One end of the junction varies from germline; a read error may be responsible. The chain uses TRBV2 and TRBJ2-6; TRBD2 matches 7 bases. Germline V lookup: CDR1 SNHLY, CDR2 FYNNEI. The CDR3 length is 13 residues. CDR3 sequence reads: CASRVTGGNVLTF. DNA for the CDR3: TGTGCCAGCAGAGTCACGGGGGGCAACGTCCTGACTTTC.

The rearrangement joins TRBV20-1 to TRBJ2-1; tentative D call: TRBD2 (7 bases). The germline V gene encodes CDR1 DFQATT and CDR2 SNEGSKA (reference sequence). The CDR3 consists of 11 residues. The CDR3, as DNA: TGCAGCCCCCGTTGGGGGGGCGAGCAGTTCTTC. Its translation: CSPRWGGEQFF.

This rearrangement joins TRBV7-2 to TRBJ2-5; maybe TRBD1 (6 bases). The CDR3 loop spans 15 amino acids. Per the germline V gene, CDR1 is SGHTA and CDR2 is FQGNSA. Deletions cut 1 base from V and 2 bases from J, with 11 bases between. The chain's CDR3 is CASSLDRASQETQYF. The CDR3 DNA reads TGTGCCAGCAGCTTAGACAGGGCTTCTCAAGAGACCCAGTACTTC.

CDR3 coding DNA: TGCGCCAGTAGTGATGACAGGGCTTGGTACTTC. It codes for CASSDDRAWYF. The rearrangement uses TRBV5-1 and TRBJ2-7, with 7 bases matching TRBD1. Losses at the gene ends were 8 bases for V and 12 bases for J; bases not matched to a gene: 11. CDR3 length: 11 residues. The germline V gene encodes CDR1 SGHRS and CDR2 YFSETQ.